These 29 T cell receptor beta chains were sequenced from one sample in a study of T cell responses to AZD1222 COVID-19 vaccine. Assay: immunoSEQ multiplex PCR; the TCRdb copy retains only in-frame clones and omits some. The sample contains 150,000 to 200,000 clones, 85% to 90% of which appear only once. Source: peripheral blood, taken on day 0 of AZD1222 vaccination. Receptors originate from an adult in good health.

The chain is built from TRBV29-1 and TRBJ2-7, with 8 bases lining up with TRBD2. Trimming cost V 5 bases and J 0 bases; bases outside gene matches: 9. This CDR3 region has 15 residues. Germline V gene lookup returns CDR1 SQVTM and CDR2 ANQGSEA. The CDR3 here is CSVSDLAGPSYEQYF. CDR3 bases: TGCAGCGTTTCCGACCTAGCGGGCCCCTCCTACGAGCAGTACTTC.

This clone showed up just once. The chain has TRBV5-1 and TRBJ2-7; 7 nucleotides line up with TRBD1. The germline gives CDR1 SGHRS, CDR2 YFSETQ. V trimming: 2 bases; J trimming: 7 bases; junction bases outside the gene matches: 3. The CDR3 length is 12 residues. The CDR3 here is CASSFTGVEQYV. CDR3 nucleotides: TGCGCCAGCAGCTTTACAGGGGTAGAGCAGTACGTC.

Only one count was recorded for this clone. The chain links TRBV7-2 to TRBJ1-2; D uncertain. Looked up from germline, CDR1 is SGHTA and CDR2 is FQGNSA. This CDR3 comprises 13 residues. V was pared by 5 bases and J by 8 bases, with 15 bases between. The CDR3 loop is CASSPRHELGYTF. CDR3 DNA: TGTGCCAGCAGCCCTCGACATGAGCTAGGCTACACCTTC.

The chain couples TRBV29-1 to TRBJ2-5, with no clear D. The CDR3 extends over 12 amino acids. V lost 1 base, J lost 5 bases, and 8 bases lay in between. The germline gives CDR1 SQVTM, CDR2 ANQGSEA. This chain's CDR3 is CSVEVGPETQYF. The CDR3 nucleotides read TGCAGCGTTGAAGTTGGTCCTGAGACCCAGTACTTC.

The J gene is TRBJ1-2, the V gene TRBV4-2; D call uncertain. The CDR3 loop spans 13 amino acids. V was trimmed by 4 bases and J by 1 base, leaving 7 bases between them. The germline gives CDR1 LGHNA, CDR2 YNFKEQ. This CDR3 reads CASSRADNYGYTF. CDR3 sequence (DNA): TGTGCCAGCAGCCGGGCGGATAACTATGGCTACACCTTC.

The V and J genes are TRBV2 and TRBJ2-7, with TRBD2 matching over 9 bases. Trimming removed 7 bases from V and 0 bases from J; junction bases left unmatched: 4. This CDR3 spans 14 amino acids. Germline V gene lookup returns CDR1 SNHLY and CDR2 FYNNEI. Here the CDR3 reads CASTPTSGSYEQYF. CDR3 bases: TGTGCCAGCACCCCGACTAGCGGCTCCTACGAGCAGTACTTC.

This chain connects TRBV5-1 to TRBJ2-5, with 7 bases that match TRBD1. V trimming: 2 bases; J trimming: 2 bases; junction bases outside the gene matches: 6. The CDR3 consists of 15 residues. Germline loops: CDR1 SGHRS, CDR2 YFSETQ. The CDR3 region is CASSFTGALQETQYF. The CDR3 region has the DNA TGCGCCAGCAGCTTCACAGGGGCGTTACAAGAGACCCAGTACTTC.

This clone has just one count. The rearrangement uses TRBV28 and TRBJ1-1; 7 bases map to TRBD1. The ends lost 7 bases at V and 2 bases at J; junction bases unmatched: 10. This CDR3 spans 15 amino acids. The V gene's germline CDR1 is MDHEN and CDR2 SYDVKM. In DNA form, the CDR3 reads TGTGCCAGCACCGAATCCGGGACAGTTAACACTGAAGCTTTCTTT. Protein: CASTESGTVNTEAFF.

The genes are TRBV4-3 and TRBJ2-1; no firm D call. CDR1 is LGHNA, CDR2 YSLEER, per germline. The V end lost 1 base, the J end lost 6 bases, and 4 bases lay between the germline ends. This CDR3 is 12 amino acids long. The chain's CDR3 is CASSQVPNEQFF. The CDR3 DNA is TGCGCCAGCAGCCAAGTGCCCAATGAGCAGTTCTTC.

The V and J genes are TRBV7-2 and TRBJ2-2; D gene unclear. V lost 2 bases and J 5 bases, leaving 12 bases between the germline ends. There are 15 residues in the CDR3. Germline V gene data show CDR1 as SGHTA and CDR2 as FQGNSA. DNA of the CDR3: TGTGCCAGCAGCTTAAGTGGCGTGGGGACCGGGGAGCTGTTTTTT. This translates into CASSLSGVGTGELFF.

J is TRBJ2-2 and V is TRBV4-3, with D tentatively TRBD1 (6 bases). V was clipped by 5 bases and J by 6 bases, with 22 bases between them. The CDR3 runs to 17 residues. CDR1 is LGHNA, CDR2 YSLEER, per germline. The CDR3 spells CASSKSADSSGAGELFF. The CDR3 bases are TGCGCCAGCAGCAAAAGTGCGGACAGCTCCGGTGCCGGGGAGCTGTTTTTT.

This rearrangement joins TRBV28 to TRBJ1-2; 12 nucleotides match TRBD1. J lost 4 bases, V lost 3 bases, and 0 bases had no gene match. This CDR3 region has 14 residues. CDR1 and CDR2 from the germline V gene are MDHEN and SYDVKM. The CDR3 nucleotides are TGTGCCAGCAGTTTGGGACAGGGGGCCTATGGCTACACCTTC. Amino acid sequence: CASSLGQGAYGYTF.

This chain connects TRBV3-1 (or the pseudogene TRBV3-2) to TRBJ1-5, with D uncertain. Per the germline V gene, CDR1 is LGHDT and CDR2 is YNNKEL (reference sequence). The CDR3 runs to 17 residues. Trimming left V 0 bases short and J 0 bases short, with 12 bases between. The CDR3, as DNA: TGTGCCAGCAGCCAAGAAGGAACCATAGCTAGCAATCAGCCCCAGCATTTT. It specifies CASSQEGTIASNQPQHF.

This clone was recorded only once. The CDR3 here is CASSPTGGTDTQYF. DNA for the CDR3: TGTGCCAGCTCACCGACAGGGGGCACAGATACGCAGTATTTT. The chain carries TRBV18 and TRBJ2-3; TRBD1 matches at 8 bases. The germline V gene encodes CDR1 KGHSH and CDR2 LQKENI. CDR3 length: 14 amino acids. V dropped 3 bases and J dropped 1; count of bases not matched to a gene: 0. Variable domain in full (rest from reference TRBV18 and TRBJ2-3): NAGVMQNPRHLVRRRGQEARLRCSPMKGHSHVYWYRQLPEEGLKFMVYLQKENIIDESGMPKERFSAEFPKEGPSILRIQQVVRGDSAAYFCASSPTGGTDTQYFGPGTRLTVL.

The rearrangement uses TRBV6-5 and TRBJ1-2; unclear D gene. The germline V and J ends were trimmed by 8 bases and 2 bases, with 6 bases remaining between them. CDR1 and CDR2 from the germline V gene are MNHEY and SVGAGI. CDR3 size: 11 residues. The CDR3 nucleotides read TGTGCCAGCTCCGGGAACTATGGCTACACCTTC. As protein: CASSGNYGYTF.

The J gene is TRBJ2-5, the V gene TRBV6-2 or TRBV6-3; 7 bases are shared with TRBD1. Unmatched junction bases numbered 4, after V lost 3 bases and J lost 3 bases. This CDR3 is built from 14 residues. The germline gives CDR1 MNHEY, CDR2 SVGEGT. The CDR3, as DNA: TGTGCCAGCAGTTATACCAGGGGGAAAGAGACCCAGTACTTC. This gives the protein CASSYTRGKETQYF.

This chain connects TRBV9 to TRBJ1-3; no firm D call. Trimming took off 5 bases at V and 0 bases at J, with 6 bases between the two ends. The germline V gene has CDR1 SGDLS and CDR2 YYNGEE. This CDR3 contains 13 residues. The CDR3 region has the DNA TGTGCCAGCAGTACGGACTCTGGAAACACCATATATTTT. Amino acid sequence: CASSTDSGNTIYF.

The chain links TRBV5-6 to TRBJ1-2; D remains ambiguous. V shed 1 base and J shed 0 bases, with 10 bases lying between them. The CDR3 has 15 amino acids. Germline loops: CDR1 SGHDT, CDR2 YYEEEE. Here the CDR3 reads CASSLSVTANYGYTF. In DNA, the CDR3 is TGTGCCAGCAGCTTGAGTGTCACAGCTAACTATGGCTACACCTTC.

This clone was seen just once. The genes are TRBV2 and TRBJ1-6, with TRBD1 matching over 9 bases. This CDR3 spans 15 amino acids. V lost 6 bases to trimming and J lost 5 bases; unmatched junction nucleotides: 5. CDR1 is SNHLY, CDR2 FYNNEI, per germline. CDR3 in DNA: TGTGCCAGCAGCCCGGGACAGGGTAATAATTCACCCCTCCACTTT. This gives the protein CASSPGQGNNSPLHF.

The chain is built from TRBV11-2 and TRBJ2-3; D might be TRBD1 (6 bases). Trimming removed 5 bases at V and 2 bases at J, with 20 bases between. There are 17 residues in the CDR3. Per germline, CDR1 SGHAT and CDR2 FQNNGV. CDR3 DNA: TGTGCCAGCAGCCCCCAGGGGCAACTCACTTTCACAGATACGCAGTATTTT. This encodes CASSPQGQLTFTDTQYF.

This chain links TRBV28 with TRBJ1-1; D remains ambiguous. V lost 2 bases, J lost 2 bases, and 12 bases lay in between. CDR3 size: 15 residues. Germline assignment: CDR1 MDHEN and CDR2 SYDVKM. The CDR3 region has the DNA TGTGCCAGCAGTTTAAGCTGGGTTGTTAACACTGAAGCTTTCTTT. As protein: CASSLSWVVNTEAFF.

CDR3: CASSQKTGYYGYTF. CDR3 sequence (DNA): TGTGCCAGCAGCCAGAAGACAGGGTACTATGGCTACACCTTC. This rearrangement joins TRBV3-1 (or the pseudogene TRBV3-2) to TRBJ1-2, with TRBD1 matching over 7 bases. V shed 3 bases, J shed 3 bases, and the junction held 4 bases outside the gene matches. This CDR3 comprises 14 residues. Germline CDR1 reads LGHDT; CDR2 reads YNNKEL (reference sequence).

The CDR3 reads CASSARGLAGRTDTQYF. The CDR3 nucleotides read TGTGCCAGCAGCGCGAGGGGACTAGCGGGGCGCACAGATACGCAGTATTTT. The genes are TRBV9 and TRBJ2-3, with 13 bases fitting TRBD2. The junction had 5 bases not matched to a gene; V was cut back by 3 bases and J by 1 base. This CDR3 has 17 amino acids. Germline V gives CDR1 SGDLS, CDR2 YYNGEE.

V and J are TRBV12-3 or TRBV12-4 and TRBJ2-1; D is ambiguous. There are 12 residues in the CDR3. V dropped 7 bases and J dropped 6 bases, with 10 bases sitting between them. CDR3 nucleotides: TGTGCCAGCACCGTGGGATCCAATGAGCAGTTCTTC. This gives the protein CASTVGSNEQFF.

This chain connects TRBV7-7 to TRBJ2-1, with a possible D match to TRBD2 (5 bases). The CDR3 runs to 16 residues. Deletions cut 6 bases from V and 0 bases from J, with 15 bases between. Germline loops: CDR1 SSHAT, CDR2 FNYEAQ (reference sequence). The CDR3 DNA follows: TGTGCCAGCAGTTCAACCGGGGTTAGCTCCTACAATGAGCAGTTCTTC. Amino acids: CASSSTGVSSYNEQFF. The full variable domain, completed using reference TRBV7-7 and TRBJ2-1, is GAGVSQSPRYKVTKRGQDVTLRCDPISSHATLYWYQQALGQGPEFLTYFNYEAQPDKSGLPSDRFSAERPEGSISTLTIQRTEQRDSAMYRCASSSTGVSSYNEQFFGPGTRLTVL.

This chain connects TRBV2 to TRBJ2-7; perhaps TRBD2 as D (6 bases). V was clipped by 3 bases and J by 3 bases, with 12 bases between them. CDR3 length: 14 residues. Germline-derived CDR1 and CDR2 are SNHLY and FYNNEI. CDR3 residues: CASSDGRGRYEQYF. In DNA form, the CDR3 reads TGTGCCAGCAGTGACGGGCGGGGTCGCTACGAGCAGTACTTC.

The CDR3 is CAISSRVGETQYF. CDR3 DNA: TGTGCCATCAGTTCCAGGGTCGGCGAGACCCAGTACTTC. The chain couples TRBV10-3 to TRBJ2-5; a possible D gene is TRBD1 (5 bases). The V end lost 5 bases, the J end lost 5 bases, and 12 bases lay between the germline ends. The CDR3 loop spans 13 amino acids. Germline V gene lookup returns CDR1 ENHRY and CDR2 SYGVKD.

The V gene is TRBV27, the J gene TRBJ2-7, with 9 bases that match TRBD1. CDR1 is MNHEY and CDR2 is SMNVEV in the germline V gene (reference sequence). The V segment lost 5 bases and the J segment 0 bases; nucleotides outside the gene matches: 14. CDR3 length: 18 residues. CDR3 in amino acids: CASSPQTGGVGSSYEQYV. DNA for the CDR3: TGTGCCAGCAGTCCCCAGACAGGGGGGGTAGGGAGCTCCTACGAGCAGTACGTC.

This clone came up many times. V and J are TRBV4-1 and TRBJ2-7; 11 bases agree with TRBD2. The CDR3 covers 15 residues. Trimming at V came to 4 bases and at J to 3 bases, leaving 5 bases not matched to a gene. Germline loops: CDR1 MGHRA, CDR2 YSYEKL. The CDR3 region has the DNA TGCGCCAGCAGCCCGAGGACTAGCGGGTTCTACGAGCAGTACTTC. It encodes CASSPRTSGFYEQYF.